The present TCR beta chain was sequenced within a study of blood T cell repertoires in COVID-19. Study in general: Samples representing acute and convalescent COVID-19 were sourced from the United States, Italy and Spain. The cDNA or gDNA used as material had been derived from T cells, B-cell-depleted T cells, or PBMCs.

Germline V gene data show CDR1 as MGHRA and CDR2 as YSYEKL. V gave up 0 bases and J gave up 2 bases, with 11 bases separating them. CDR3 length: 15 amino acids. This clone appeared a few times. Authors' processing steps: Amplification of reference gene primers was used by the study to estimate nucleated cell counts. Profiled with immunoSEQ multiplex PCR; TCRdb holds only in-frame clones, not every one. D and trimming were read from the DNA, whereas the V and J calls and clone size are those reported in that table. The sample lists roughly 200,000 clones, approximately 85% occurring once. The TCR comes from a man aged 60 to 69 with acute or convalescent COVID-19. Sequencing was done on a sample of peripheral blood. This chain joins TRBV4-1 and TRBJ2-7; TRBD2 is a possible D gene (6 bases). CDR3 sequence: CASSQDGGFPYEQYF. CDR3 bases: TGCGCCAGCAGCCAAGATGGAGGGTTCCCCTACGAGCAGTACTTC.